A selection of T cell receptor beta chains follows, all from one sample in a study of identical twins. TCRdb re-analysed the 5' RACE reads in MiXCR, keeping a single row per CDR3 protein. The sample carries approximately 1.8 million distinct CDR3 sequences, around 33% recorded once. Sequences were obtained from cord blood. The origin of the receptors is a newborn girl in good health. CDR3s include the opening cysteine and the closing phenylalanine or tryptophan. A D gene is named only where the DNA matches it firmly. Rows give clone size only sometimes, using once, few, many, or a class for an expanded clone.

TRBJ1-2 | . | TRBV7-2 | . | CASSLMGGGDYGYTF | TGTGCCAGCAGCTTAATGGGCGGTGGGGACTATGGCTACACCTTC
TRBJ2-5 | . | TRBV6-2/TRBV6-3 | TRBD2 | CASRPPGTSGYLGETQYF | TGTGCCAGCAGACCCCCCGGGACTAGCGGTTATTTAGGGGAGACCCAGTACTTC
TRBJ2-3 | . | TRBV5-6 | TRBD2 | CASSPGLVVTDTQYF | TGTGCCAGCAGCCCCGGACTAGTGGTCACAGATACGCAGTATTTT
TRBJ2-3 | few | TRBV7-7 | TRBD1 | CASSPKTGTGQADTQYF | TGTGCCAGCAGCCCCAAAACCGGGACAGGGCAGGCAGATACGCAGTATTTT
TRBJ2-3 | . | TRBV19 | . | CASSGGWGTDTQYF | TGTGCCAGTAGTGGGGGATGGGGCACAGATACGCAGTATTTT
TRBJ2-3 | . | TRBV20-1 | TRBD2 | CSASELAGARTQYF | TGCAGTGCTAGCGAACTAGCGGGAGCTCGGACGCAGTATTTT
TRBJ2-1 | few | TRBV3-1 | TRBD2 | CASSPHSRLAGGGEQFF | TGTGCCAGCAGCCCTCATTCAAGACTAGCGGGAGGGGGTGAGCAGTTCTTC
TRBJ2-3 | . | TRBV5-1 | . | CASSSLLEGPDTQYF | TGCGCCAGCAGCAGCTTATTGGAGGGCCCCGATACGCAGTATTTT
TRBJ2-1 | few | TRBV12-3/TRBV12-4 | . | CASRGTGYNEQFF | TGTGCCAGCAGAGGGACGGGATACAATGAGCAGTTCTTC
TRBJ1-2 | . | TRBV30 | . | CAWSVLRGVGYTF | TGTGCCTGGAGTGTACTGCGGGGCGTTGGCTACACCTTC
TRBJ2-1 | . | TRBV25-1 | . | CASSVHRAGNEQFF | TGTGCCAGCAGTGTCCACAGGGCTGGTAATGAGCAGTTCTTC
TRBJ2-1 | . | TRBV27 | TRBD2 | CASSLRGTSKNNEQFF | TGTGCCAGCAGTTTACGGGGGACTAGTAAGAACAATGAGCAGTTCTTC
TRBJ1-4 | few | TRBV20-1 | . | CSARDNPGGKLFF | TGCAGTGCTAGAGATAATCCGGGGGGAAAACTGTTTTTT
TRBJ2-4 | . | TRBV7-2 | TRBD1 | CASSLWTGREEQYF | TGTGCCAGCAGCTTATGGACAGGAAGGGAAGAGCAGTACTTC
TRBJ1-1 | . | TRBV7-2 | . | CASSLVPGHRETEAFF | TGTGCCAGCAGCTTAGTTCCGGGACATAGAGAGACTGAAGCTTTCTTT
TRBJ2-7 | . | TRBV20-1 | TRBD2 | CSAGTIRPPSYEQYF | TGCAGTGCTGGGACTATCCGGCCCCCTTCCTACGAGCAGTACTTC
TRBJ1-1 | few | TRBV12-3/TRBV12-4 | TRBD1 | CASSSTNRGLNEAFF | TGTGCCAGCAGTTCAACGAACAGGGGGCTTAATGAAGCTTTCTTT
TRBJ2-3 | many | TRBV28 | . | CASSLPHTDTQYF | TGTGCCAGCAGTTTACCCCACACAGATACGCAGTATTTT